This TCR beta chain was documented in a study of blood T cell repertoires in COVID-19. This CDR3 contains 11 residues. Trimming stripped 4 bases from V and 3 bases from J, with 4 bases between. Germline V gene lookup returns CDR1 SNHLY and CDR2 FYNNEI. Profiling relied on immunoSEQ multiplex PCR, and the TCRdb table lists in-frame clones only, not all of them. The repertoire holds around 97,000 clones, with about 87% as singletons. The specimen was peripheral blood. This sequence originates from a human donor in a cohort sampled during active or convalescent COVID-19. This rearrangement joins TRBV2 to TRBJ2-7; the D is unclear. The CDR3 loop reads CASSAYYEQYF. CDR3 sequence (DNA): TGTGCCAGCAGTGCCTACTACGAGCAGTACTTC.